This entry describes one T cell receptor (beta chain). Authors' data handling: Reference gene primers were amplified, and this amplification served to estimate nucleated cell counts. The repertoire was sequenced with immunoSEQ multiplex PCR; TCRdb's copy has only in-frame clones and lacks some. The V and J calls and the clone size are those of that table, but D and trimming were determined from the DNA. The sample contains a few hundred thousand clones, 89% of which appear only once. V lost 5 bases, J lost 2 bases, and 6 bases stayed unmatched. The germline gives CDR1 LGHDT, CDR2 YNNKEL (reference sequence). The CDR3 contains 14 residues. The record originates from a study of blood T cell repertoires in COVID-19. Study summary: The study drew acute and convalescent COVID-19 samples from the United States, Italy and Spain.

The chain employs TRBV3-1 (or the pseudogene TRBV3-2) and TRBJ2-7; 7 nucleotides agree with TRBD2. The TCR comes from a woman in her thirties or forties who had recovered from COVID-19. The sequenced sample was peripheral blood. The DNA of the CDR3 is TGTGCCAGCAGCGCCAGCGGGATCGCCTACGAGCAGTACTTC. Amino acids: CASSASGIAYEQYF.